This T cell receptor (beta chain) originates from a study of blood T cells in healthy people across ages. Study at large: With template switching, about one barcoded beta molecule was captured per two T cells.

Comment on this clonotype: Antigen: not known.

Study-level findings and limits: Versus aged donors, long-lived donors had higher diversity and more naive CD4+ cells.

V shed 8 bases and J shed 2 bases, with 19 bases lying between them. The germline CDR1 and CDR2 sequences are SGHTA and FQGNSA. The CDR3 contains 15 residues. It was with a sample-barcoded 5' primer and a J-beta primer mix that a second PCR of about 6 to 12 cycles was run. TCRdb fed the 5' RACE reads into MiXCR, producing one record per CDR3 protein. The data show some 800,000 distinct CDR3 sequences, with around 42% seen just once and around 21% held by the top ten. The authors extracted at least 6 micrograms of total RNA per sample. The receptor was isolated from a man in his fifties or sixties in good health. Sequenced material: blood. The chain has TRBV7-2 and TRBJ2-7, with a weak D call TRBD2 (5 bases). The CDR3 here is CASSSQGGSTYEQYF. The CDR3 DNA reads TGTGCCAGCTCGTCTCAAGGAGGCAGTACCTACGAGCAGTACTTC.